The next 22 T cell receptor beta chains were all read from a single sample in a study of Graves' ophthalmopathy and Graves' hyperthyroidism. CDR3 regions of TCR beta were amplified from RNA transcripts. Second-round multiplex PCR came after first-round RT-PCR with HTBI primers. TCRdb reanalysed the multiplex PCR reads using MiXCR and keeps one entry per CDR3 protein. This table holds under 250,000 distinct CDR3 sequences, 20% to 25% found once. Sequencing used peripheral blood. All receptors come from a woman aged 50 to 65 with Graves' ophthalmopathy.

This clonotype was observed a few times. The rearrangement links TRBV18 to TRBJ2-7, with a weak D call TRBD1 (6 bases). The CDR3 consists of 15 residues. Germline CDR1 and CDR2: KGHSH and LQKENI. Deletions cut 3 bases from V and 2 bases from J, with 14 bases between. The CDR3 DNA reads TGTGCCAGCTCACCCTCAGGGCCAGGGGCCTACGAGCAGTACTTC. It yields the protein CASSPSGPGAYEQYF.

The sample holds many counts of this clonotype. V is TRBV27 and J is TRBJ2-2; D is unclear. This CDR3 is 14 amino acids long. Trimming took 6 bases from V and 5 from J, leaving 13 bases between them. Germline V gene lookup returns CDR1 MNHEY and CDR2 SMNVEV (reference sequence). DNA of the CDR3: TGTGCCAGCAGCCCCAAGGGTTTGACCGGGGAGCTGTTTTTT. Its translation: CASSPKGLTGELFF.

The chain combines TRBV5-6 with TRBJ2-5; D uncertain. Germline CDR1 SGHDT, CDR2 YYEEEE. With 1 base removed from V and 0 bases from J, the gap between germline ends came to 10 bases. The CDR3 spans 15 residues. CDR3 loop: CASSLKGMYQETQYF. In DNA form, the CDR3 reads TGTGCCAGCAGCTTGAAAGGGATGTACCAAGAGACCCAGTACTTC.

This clonotype was counted many times. The V call is TRBV19, the J call TRBJ1-5; D not certain. V lost 10 bases and J 5 bases, leaving 12 bases between the germline ends. This CDR3 has 12 amino acids. Germline assignment: CDR1 LNHDA and CDR2 SQIVND (reference sequence). The CDR3 spells CATSPQHQPQHF. The CDR3 nucleotides read TGTGCCACGTCTCCCCAGCATCAGCCCCAGCATTTT.

This clonotype occurred many times. This chain joins TRBV11-1 and TRBJ1-2; 10 nucleotides match TRBD1. Per germline, CDR1 SGHAT and CDR2 FQDESV (reference sequence). This CDR3 is built from 16 residues. J lost 8 bases, V lost 4 bases, and 13 bases had no gene match. CDR3: CASSSLDRDRGGGYTF. The CDR3 coding sequence is TGTGCCAGCAGCTCCCTCGACCGGGACAGGGGAGGAGGCTACACCTTC.

This clonotype has at least ten counts. The V and J genes are TRBV7-2 and TRBJ2-6, with D maybe TRBD2 (5 bases). This CDR3 has 15 amino acids. Germline CDR1 SGHTA, CDR2 FQGNSA. V gave up 4 bases and J gave up 4 bases, with 11 bases separating them. The CDR3 nucleotides are TGTGCCAGCAGCTCAAGTTCGGGGGGGGCCAACGTCCTGACTTTC. It is translated as CASSSSSGGANVLTF.

Ten or more counts support this clonotype. The V call is TRBV20-1, the J call TRBJ2-5; D might be TRBD2 (6 bases). CDR1 and CDR2 (germline): DFQATT, SNEGSKA (reference sequence). Trimming left V 6 bases short and J 1 base short, with 9 bases between. The CDR3 contains 12 residues. CDR3 DNA sequence: TGCAGTGCAAGCGGGTTCCAAGAGACCCAGTACTTC. It yields the protein CSASGFQETQYF.

This clonotype was picked up many times. The V call is TRBV19, the J call TRBJ1-2, with a weak D call TRBD1 (6 bases). Germline V gene data show CDR1 as LNHDA and CDR2 as SQIVND (reference sequence). Trimming removed 4 bases from V and 4 bases from J, with 13 bases in between. The CDR3 contains 14 residues. CDR3 protein: CASSTTGNVYGYTF. Written as DNA, the CDR3 is TGTGCCAGTAGTACTACAGGGAATGTCTATGGCTACACCTTC.

This clonotype was observed a few times. A much larger clonotype is one base distant, so this may be a read error. This CDR3 is CACTDQETQYF. In nucleotides, the CDR3 is TGTGCCTGTACAGATCAAGAGACCCAGTACTTC. The V call is TRBV30, the J call TRBJ2-5; D unresolved. Trimming cost V 6 bases and J 2 bases, with 7 bases left between them. CDR1 and CDR2 (germline): GTSNPN, SVGIG (reference sequence). CDR3 length equals 11 residues.

This clonotype was recorded many times. Mismatch with germline at one junction end may stem from a read error. This chain uses TRBV10-3 with TRBJ1-1; D remains ambiguous. The CDR3 spans 8 residues. From germline, CDR1 is ENHRY and CDR2 SYGVKD. The CDR3 DNA reads as TGTGCCATCAACGGTTCCCCCTTT. This gives the protein CAINGSPF.

This clonotype was recorded many times. The chain recombines TRBV6-1 with TRBJ2-5; 8 bases map to TRBD1. Germline CDR1 MNHNS, CDR2 SASEGT. The CDR3 consists of 16 residues. With 7 bases clipped from V and 5 bases from J, the junction kept 15 bases outside the gene matches. CDR3 in DNA: TGTGCCAGCACCGGGCGCTGGGGGGACAGGTCGGAGACCCAGTACTTC. Protein: CASTGRWGDRSETQYF.

This clonotype was recorded many times. This chain joins TRBV6-5 and TRBJ2-7; D remains ambiguous. The CDR3 runs to 14 residues. Germline V gene lookup returns CDR1 MNHEY and CDR2 SVGAGI. V dropped 5 bases and J dropped 2 bases, with 13 bases sitting between them. The CDR3 loop reads CASSLLGKTYEQYF. In DNA, the CDR3 is TGTGCCAGCAGTCTATTGGGAAAAACCTACGAGCAGTACTTC.

In its sample, this clonotype was seen many times. The chain is built from TRBV7-2 and TRBJ1-6; 8 nucleotides align to TRBD1. Losses at the gene ends were 8 bases for V and 6 bases for J; bases not matched to a gene: 9. Germline V gives CDR1 SGHTA, CDR2 FQGNSA. This CDR3 has 15 amino acids. In DNA form, the CDR3 reads TGTGCCAGCGTGCACAGGGGGTCGGGTAATTCACCCCTCCACTTT. Its translation: CASVHRGSGNSPLHF.

This clonotype was detected ten times or more. The J gene is TRBJ2-4, the V gene TRBV4-1; 9 nucleotides line up with TRBD2. Germline V lookup: CDR1 MGHRA, CDR2 YSYEKL. The CDR3 is 19 amino acids. V shed 1 base, J shed 0 bases, and the junction held 10 bases outside the gene matches. CDR3 coding DNA: TGCGCCAGCAGCCAAGTAGGAGCGGGAGGTTCTATAGCCAAAAACATTCAGTACTTC. Encoded protein: CASSQVGAGGSIAKNIQYF.

This clonotype has ten or more counts. V and J are TRBV27 and TRBJ2-5; D uncertain. The V end lost 8 bases, the J end lost 5 bases, and 15 bases lay between the germline ends. Germline V gives CDR1 MNHEY, CDR2 SMNVEV (reference sequence). This CDR3 is 13 amino acids long. The chain's CDR3 is CASRTQVDETQYF. Written as DNA, the CDR3 is TGTGCCAGCCGGACCCAGGTGGACGAGACCCAGTACTTC.

The J gene is TRBJ1-1, the V gene TRBV9; perhaps TRBD1 as D (5 bases). The CDR3 spans 16 residues. CDR1 SGDLS and CDR2 YYNGEE come from the germline V gene. Trimming took 3 bases from V and 0 from J, leaving 15 bases between them. CDR3 bases: TGTGCCAGCAGCGCCCTCTGGGACGGTTTGAACACTGAAGCTTTCTTT. This sequence encodes CASSALWDGLNTEAFF.

This clonotype came up many times. The rearrangement uses TRBV24-1 and TRBJ2-7, with D possibly TRBD2 on 5 matching bases. The V gene lost 4 bases and the J gene lost 0 bases, with 6 bases spanning the gap. Germline loops: CDR1 KGHDR, CDR2 SFDVKD. This CDR3 has 13 residues. The CDR3, as DNA: TGTGCCACCAGTGACGGGGTCTCCTACGAGCAGTACTTC. Translating it yields CATSDGVSYEQYF.

In its sample, this clonotype was seen many times. A much larger clone lies one base from this, so it may be a read error. This sequence joins TRBV12-3 or TRBV12-4 and TRBJ2-7; no reliable D call. CDR3 length: 14 amino acids. CDR3 protein: CACSGRAGAYEQYF. The CDR3 region has the DNA TGTGCCTGCAGTGGCCGTGCTGGCGCGTACGAGCAGTACTTC.

V and J are TRBV6-1 and TRBJ1-2; D remains ambiguous. Trimming shortened V by 7 bases and J by 7 bases, and 7 bases separated the two germline ends. The CDR3 has 10 amino acids. Per germline, CDR1 MNHNS and CDR2 SASEGT. The CDR3 nucleotides are TGTGCCAGCAACCTTTCTGGCTACACCTTC. Encoded protein: CASNLSGYTF.

This clonotype was counted at least ten times. This chain connects TRBV5-4 to TRBJ1-2, with D perhaps matching TRBD1 (5 bases). CDR3 length equals 17 residues. CDR1 and CDR2 from the germline V gene are SGHNT and YYREEE (reference sequence). The V gene lost 3 bases and the J gene lost 6 bases, with 24 bases spanning the gap. CDR3 sequence reads: CASSSPLGRPGSNGYTF. In DNA form, the CDR3 reads TGTGCCAGCAGCTCGCCTCTGGGACGTCCTGGAAGTAATGGCTACACCTTC.

Many counts were recorded for this clonotype. The V call is TRBV6-2 or TRBV6-3, the J call TRBJ2-5, with a tentative D call TRBD2 (6 bases). The CDR3 runs to 16 residues. The germline V gene has CDR1 MNHEY and CDR2 SVGEGT. The V gene lost 2 bases and the J gene lost 1 base, with 14 bases spanning the gap. CDR3 region: CASSYLTGTGQETQYF. CDR3 bases: TGTGCCAGCAGTTACCTCACCGGGACTGGCCAAGAGACCCAGTACTTC.

Ten or more counts support this clonotype. The chain has TRBV5-1 and TRBJ2-7; 11 bases map to TRBD2. The CDR3 covers 16 residues. CDR1 SGHRS and CDR2 YFSETQ come from the germline V gene. J was trimmed by 6 bases and V by 4 bases; bases with no gene match: 12. CDR3 region: CASSGGGASGRSEQYF. In DNA, the CDR3 is TGCGCCAGCAGCGGGGGAGGAGCTAGCGGGAGGTCCGAGCAGTACTTC. The complete variable domain, with remaining parts taken from reference TRBV5-1 and TRBJ2-7, reads KAGVTQTPRYLIKTRGQQVTLSCSPISGHRSVSWYQQTPGQGLQFLFEYFSETQRNKGNFPGRFSGRQFSNSRSEMNVSTLELGDSALYLCASSGGGASGRSEQYFGPGTRLTVT.